One and the same sample provided the 18 T cell receptor beta chains below, sequenced in a study of T cells in Graves' hyperthyroidism and ophthalmopathy. Researchers amplified the TCR beta CDR3 regions from RNA transcripts. TCR CDR3 regions were first amplified by RT-PCR with HTBI primers. TCRdb re-called the multiplex PCR reads with MiXCR, one entry per CDR3 protein. The sample lists fewer than 300,000 distinct CDR3 sequences; less than 30% were seen once. The specimen sequenced was blood. The receptors originated from a man aged 35 to 55 with Graves' hyperthyroidism that later progressed to Graves' ophthalmopathy.

This clonotype was detected ten times or more. J is TRBJ1-1 and V is TRBV27; no firm D call. Germline V gene sequence: CDR1 MNHEY, CDR2 SMNVEV (reference sequence). CDR3 length: 12 amino acids. V was shortened by 5 bases and J by 6 bases, with 10 bases between the two germline ends. For the CDR3, the DNA is TGTGCCAGCAGTCCGCGAGGCGCTGAAGCTTTCTTT. Its protein product is CASSPRGAEAFF.

The chain links TRBV20-1 to TRBJ2-7; 7 bases align to TRBD1. The length of the CDR3 is 13 residues. Looked up from germline, CDR1 is DFQATT and CDR2 is SNEGSKA (reference sequence). The ends lost 3 bases at V and 3 bases at J; junction bases unmatched: 5. As DNA, the CDR3 is TGCAGTGCTAGCAGGGACAGCAACTACGAGCAGTACTTC. Translated: CSASRDSNYEQYF.

The CDR3 spells CASSPRAVYEQYF. The DNA of the CDR3 is TGTGCCAGCAGCCCCAGGGCTGTCTACGAGCAGTACTTC. The chain joins TRBV6-1 to TRBJ2-7; possible D gene TRBD1, 5 bases. Germline-derived CDR1 and CDR2 are MNHNS and SASEGT. Trimming took off 6 bases at V and 3 bases at J, with 12 bases between the two ends. The CDR3 spans 13 residues.

The J gene is TRBJ2-5, the V gene TRBV6-2 or TRBV6-3; 8 bases agree with TRBD2. J gave up 5 bases and V 10 bases, and 9 bases lay outside the gene matches. Germline assignment: CDR1 MNHEY and CDR2 SVGEGT. This CDR3 has 13 amino acids. CDR3 region: CATRGASGETQYF. The CDR3 DNA reads as TGTGCCACGAGAGGGGCTAGCGGGGAGACCCAGTACTTC.

V usage is TRBV28 and J usage is TRBJ1-5, with 11 positions matching TRBD1. The V segment lost 2 bases and the J segment 2 bases; nucleotides outside the gene matches: 8. The CDR3 length is 18 residues. Germline V gene data show CDR1 as MDHEN and CDR2 as SYDVKM. CDR3 loop: CASSLRTGGYWGNQPQHF. The DNA for the CDR3 is TGTGCCAGCAGTTTAAGGACAGGGGGCTACTGGGGCAATCAGCCCCAGCATTTT. The whole variable domain, filled in from reference TRBV28 and TRBJ1-5, reads DVKVTQSSRYLVKRTGEKVFLECVQDMDHENMFWYRQDPGLGLRLIYFSYDVKMKEKGDIPEGYSVSREKKERFSLILESASTNQTSMYLCASSLRTGGYWGNQPQHFGDGTRLSIL.

This clonotype was observed many times. The chain couples TRBV12-3 or TRBV12-4 to TRBJ2-6; 11 positions match TRBD1. Unmatched junction bases numbered 12, after V lost 7 bases and J lost 4 bases. The CDR3 is made up of 18 amino acids. CDR3 sequence (DNA): TGTGCCAGCAAAGGAACCGGACAGGGGGCGGGGGGGGCCAACGTCCTGACTTTC. Protein: CASKGTGQGAGGANVLTF.

V usage is TRBV28 and J usage is TRBJ1-1; weak D call: TRBD1 (6 bases). There are 11 residues in the CDR3. The V gene lost 10 bases and the J gene lost 4 bases, with 10 bases spanning the gap. The germline V gene encodes CDR1 MDHEN and CDR2 SYDVKM. The CDR3 coding sequence is TGTGCCATTAGGGGGTCCACTGAAGCTTTCTTT. This gives the protein CAIRGSTEAFF.

Ten or more counts support this clonotype. The chain employs TRBV15 and TRBJ2-2; D tentatively reads TRBD1 or TRBD2 (6 bases each). Trimming left V 7 bases short and J 5 bases short, with 14 bases between. This CDR3 has 14 amino acids. Germline loops: CDR1 LNHNV, CDR2 YYDKDF (reference sequence). As DNA, the CDR3 is TGTGCCACCAAGAGTTGGGGGGCTACCGGGGAGCTGTTTTTT. It is translated as CATKSWGATGELFF.

The V gene is TRBV15, the J gene TRBJ2-2; possible D gene TRBD1, 6 bases. Germline-derived CDR1 and CDR2 are LNHNV and YYDKDF (reference sequence). The CDR3 length is 15 residues. V lost 5 bases, J lost 7 bases, and 17 bases lay in between. Written as DNA, the CDR3 is TGTGCCACCAGCGGCAACAGGGACGGCGGCGGGGAGCTGTTTTTT. Translating it yields CATSGNRDGGGELFF.

Ten or more counts support this clonotype. At one boundary the junction diverges from the germline segment, which might be a read error. The V call is TRBV20-1, the J call TRBJ1-5, with no clear D. The CDR3 loop spans 12 amino acids. Germline CDR1 reads DFQATT; CDR2 reads SNEGSKA (reference sequence). The CDR3 reads CSARDLFGQPHF. The DNA for the CDR3 is TGCAGTGCTAGAGATCTTTTTGGTCAGCCCCATTTC.

This clonotype was detected many times. The chain has TRBV29-1 and TRBJ2-5; D possibly corresponds to TRBD1 (6 bases). With 5 bases removed from V and 2 bases from J, the gap between germline ends came to 9 bases. The CDR3 runs 12 residues. Germline V gene sequence: CDR1 SQVTM, CDR2 ANQGSEA. CDR3 residues: CSVTGHQETQYF. The CDR3 DNA reads as TGCAGCGTTACGGGACATCAAGAGACCCAGTACTTC.

The genes are TRBV12-3 or TRBV12-4 and TRBJ2-2, with D perhaps assigned TRBD1 or TRBD2 (7 bases each). V lost 7 bases to trimming and J lost 7 bases, with 16 bases between them. This CDR3 has 14 amino acids. The CDR3 nucleotides are TGTGCCAGCACCTGGGGGAGGGGGCGCGGGGAGCTGTTTTTT. Translation: CASTWGRGRGELFF.

CDR3 bases: TGTGCCAGTAGTATCGACGGGAGAACGGAGGGCTACACCTTC. Its translation: CASSIDGRTEGYTF. The J gene is TRBJ1-2, the V gene TRBV19; no firm D call. Germline CDR1 and CDR2: LNHDA and SQIVND (reference sequence). The CDR3 spans 14 residues. With 3 bases removed from V and 8 bases from J, the gap between germline ends came to 16 bases.

This clonotype occurred many times. The chain combines TRBV6-1 with TRBJ2-7, with 9 bases identical to TRBD2. The CDR3 is 14 amino acids. Germline CDR1 MNHNS, CDR2 SASEGT. The J segment lost 5 bases and the V segment lost 7 bases, leaving 9 bases of the junction unmatched. CDR3 sequence (DNA): TGTGCCAGCAACGGTAGCGGGAGACGGCACGAGCAGTACTTC. This sequence encodes CASNGSGRRHEQYF.

In this sample, this clonotype turned up many times. The V gene is TRBV6-4, the J gene TRBJ2-2; 10 bases are a match to TRBD2. The CDR3 is made up of 14 amino acids. V shed 4 bases, J shed 4 bases, and the junction held 0 bases outside the gene matches. Germline V gene sequence: CDR1 MRHNA, CDR2 SNTAGT. Written as DNA, the CDR3 is TGTGCCAGCAGTGCTAGCGGGAGCACCGGGGAGCTGTTTTTT. This sequence encodes CASSASGSTGELFF.

This clonotype occurred many times. This chain joins TRBV9 and TRBJ1-1; 7 bases map to TRBD1. Unmatched junction bases numbered 7, after V lost 1 base and J lost 4 bases. There are 15 residues in the CDR3. CDR1 is SGDLS, CDR2 YYNGEE, per germline. CDR3 sequence (DNA): TGTGCCAGCAGCGTAAATCTTGAGGGGGCCACTGAAGCTTTCTTT. Encoded protein: CASSVNLEGATEAFF.

This clonotype was observed at least ten times. This chain links TRBV28 with TRBJ1-5; D is undetermined. Germline CDR1 is MDHEN and CDR2 is SYDVKM. The CDR3 consists of 13 residues. V was clipped by 6 bases and J by 6 bases, with 12 bases between them. CDR3 DNA: TGTGCCAGCAGAGGAATAACGGGTCAGCCCCAGCATTTT. It translates to CASRGITGQPQHF.

This clonotype appeared many times. The chain's CDR3 is CSALGAPKGTGELFF. The CDR3 DNA is TGCAGTGCCCTGGGCGCGCCAAAAGGCACCGGGGAGCTGTTTTTT. V usage is TRBV20-1 and J usage is TRBJ2-2; D gene unclear. This CDR3 comprises 15 residues. V dropped 6 bases and J dropped 4 bases, with 18 bases sitting between them. CDR1 and CDR2 from the germline V gene are DFQATT and SNEGSKA (reference sequence).